This T cell receptor (beta chain) was identified during a study of cytomegalovirus exposure and HLA in healthy donors. Notes on the study in general: Later, an analysis found that common viral pathogens appeared to be linked with several of the most significant clusters. Later examination showed HLA-associated TCR beta chains had greater clonal expansion than equally common others.

The study ran its PCR with 60 Vbeta and 13 Jbeta primers. The assay was immunoSEQ multiplex PCR, and TCRdb's table has in-frame clones only and misses some. Its table records 190,000 or so clones. Each donor was healthy, and each was a bone marrow donor. Worth noting for this clone: Its cognate antigen is unknown.

The TCR comes from a boy younger than 18 in good health and CMV-seronegative. Sequences were obtained from PBMCs.

The CDR3, as DNA: TGTGCCAGCAGTTCGACTAGCGGGGATACGCAGTATTTT. The encoded protein is CASSSTSGDTQYF. The V call is TRBV7-3, the J call TRBJ2-3, with 10 positions matching TRBD2. V lost 6 bases to trimming and J lost 6 bases; unmatched junction nucleotides: 3. This CDR3 region has 13 residues. The V gene's germline CDR1 is SGHTA and CDR2 FQGTGA.